The T cell receptor (beta chain) under discussion was sequenced for a study of cytotoxic CD8 clonotypes in ibrutinib-treated CLL. Study in general: The taking of response samples occurred after a median roughly twelve months of treatment, with a range of 6 to 36.

Per germline, CDR1 SEHNR and CDR2 FQNEAQ (reference sequence). Trimming cost V 4 bases and J 0 bases, with 22 bases left between them. This CDR3 comprises 18 residues. TCRdb's table, derived via immunoSEQ multiplex PCR, lists solely in-frame clones and lacks some. The sample yields about 57,000 clones, 56% seen once. Specimen: PBMCs, collected after 24 months of ibrutinib treatment. This chain links TRBV7-9 with TRBJ2-7; D ambiguous. The receptor was derived from a human donor with chronic lymphocytic leukemia. DNA of the CDR3: TGTGCCAGCAGCTCGACCCTATCGGGCAGGAGAAGCTCCTACGAGCAGTACTTC. As protein: CASSSTLSGRRSSYEQYF.